This TCR beta chain was identified in a study of T cell changes during pregnancy in multiple sclerosis. The table came from immunoSEQ multiplex PCR; TCRdb's copy has only in-frame clones and leaves some out. The table includes 50,000 or so clones, approximately 92% detected once. The sequence came from a female donor with multiple sclerosis, enrolled in a pregnancy study. The sample here was CD4+ T cells from peripheral blood mononuclear cells, taken in the third trimester of pregnancy.

The CDR3 nucleotides are TGTGCCAGCAGTTTCCCCGACAGGGGACCCGGGGAGCTGTTTTTT. Translated, it gives CASSFPDRGPGELFF. The V call is TRBV28, the J call TRBJ2-2; 8 nucleotides line up with TRBD1. V was clipped by 3 bases and J by 6 bases; unmatched bases: 6. This CDR3 region has 15 residues. Germline loops: CDR1 MDHEN, CDR2 SYDVKM.